This T cell receptor beta chain was identified in a study of blood T cell repertoires in COVID-19. Study-wide background: Both acute and convalescent COVID-19 samples were obtained from the United States, Italy and Spain. T cells, B-cell-depleted T cells, or PBMCs provided the cDNA or gDNA that served as material.

Under the authors' procedure: Amplification from reference gene primers served as the basis for estimated nucleated cell counts. Method: immunoSEQ multiplex PCR; TCRdb's copy keeps in-frame clones and lacks some. The D gene and trimming were derived from the DNA, and the V and J assignments and clone size from that table. The table includes a few hundred thousand clones, around 87% detected once. This CDR3 region has 11 residues. The V end lost 5 bases, the J end lost 1 base, and 4 bases lay between the germline ends. The germline V gene has CDR1 DFQATT and CDR2 SNEGSKA (reference sequence). The rearrangement uses TRBV20-1 and TRBJ2-3; D call uncertain. The sequence came from a woman aged 70-85 years with active or convalescent COVID-19. Sequencing was carried out using peripheral blood. In DNA, the CDR3 is TGCAGTGCTCTCGGCACAGATACGCAGTATTTT. This codes for CSALGTDTQYF.